What follows are 23 T cell receptor beta chains derived from one specimen sequenced in a study of beta chain features in type 1 diabetes. Since all of the isolated RNA was reverse transcribed, expressed TCRB transcripts were what got sequenced. The repertoire was sequenced with immunoSEQ multiplex PCR; TCRdb's copy has only in-frame clones and lacks some. The repertoire holds about 410,000 clones, with roughly 13% as singletons. The sample comprised naive CD4+ T cells from blood. Receptors originate from a man aged 25 to 40 in good health.

V gene TRBV28 combines with J gene TRBJ1-1; D unresolved. Trimming pared 3 bases from V and 6 bases from J, leaving 17 bases between. Germline CDR1 is MDHEN and CDR2 is SYDVKM. This CDR3 is 15 amino acids long. This chain's CDR3 is CASSFRAGRVAEAFF. CDR3 in DNA: TGTGCCAGCAGTTTTAGGGCAGGTAGGGTCGCTGAAGCTTTCTTT.

This clone was found a few times. The rearrangement uses TRBV14 and TRBJ1-4, with unresolved D. The V and J ends lost 0 bases and 6 bases respectively, with 20 bases between them. The germline gives CDR1 SGHDN, CDR2 FVKESK. The CDR3 has 18 amino acids. The CDR3 sequence: CASSQDPRFGWADEKLFF. The CDR3 nucleotides are TGTGCCAGCAGCCAAGATCCCCGTTTCGGGTGGGCGGATGAAAAACTGTTTTTT.

This clone appeared a few times. The chain carries TRBV10-3 and TRBJ2-1; 8 bases agree with TRBD2. Trimming cost V 2 bases and J 15 bases; bases outside gene matches: 24. This CDR3 has 18 amino acids. Germline V gene lookup returns CDR1 ENHRY and CDR2 SYGVKD. The CDR3 region has the DNA TGTGCCATCAGTGAGCCGGGACCTCCGGGACTAGGGACCCCTAGGGCGTTCTTC. Translation gives CAISEPGPPGLGTPRAFF.

This clone was detected a few times. The chain's CDR3 is CASSRALDQETQYF. In nucleotides, the CDR3 is TGTGCCAGCAGTCGGGCCCTAGACCAAGAGACCCAGTACTTC. The rearrangement uses TRBV7-9 and TRBJ2-5; D not resolved. Trimming left V 6 bases short and J 0 bases short, with 11 bases between. Germline CDR1 and CDR2: SEHNR and FQNEAQ (reference sequence). The CDR3 has 14 amino acids.

This chain's CDR3 is CASEWAGTGIYEQYF. In DNA form, the CDR3 reads TGTGCCAGCGAGTGGGCGGGGACAGGGATATACGAGCAGTACTTC. This chain joins TRBV7-2 and TRBJ2-7, with 9 bases aligning to TRBD1. CDR3 length: 15 amino acids. J was trimmed by 4 bases and V by 8 bases; bases with no gene match: 12. In germline, CDR1 is SGHTA, CDR2 FQGNSA.

This clone has only one observation. J is TRBJ2-5 and V is TRBV7-6; tentative D call: TRBD1 (10 bases). V was pared by 5 bases and J by 5 bases, with 21 bases between. In germline, CDR1 is SGHVS, CDR2 FNYEAQ. This CDR3 spans 16 amino acids. CDR3 sequence (DNA): TGTGCCAGCAGCCCTAGCGGGACAGGGGATGGGGAGACCCAGTACTTC. This sequence encodes CASSPSGTGDGETQYF.

CDR3 in DNA: TGTGCCAGCAGCCTTCGGACACCTGGGTCAGATACGCAGTATTTT. Translating gives CASSLRTPGSDTQYF. This chain joins TRBV6-6 and TRBJ2-3; TRBD1 is a possible D gene (5 bases). The V gene lost 6 bases and the J gene lost 4 bases, with 17 bases spanning the gap. Germline V lookup: CDR1 MNHNY, CDR2 SVGAGI (reference sequence). The CDR3 extends over 15 amino acids.

This clone was found a few times. J is TRBJ2-1 and V is TRBV10-3; D gene ambiguous. The CDR3 extends over 11 amino acids. The germline V gene encodes CDR1 ENHRY and CDR2 SYGVKD. Deletions cut 11 bases from V and 8 bases from J, with 13 bases between. The CDR3 sequence: CAASKVDEQFF. The CDR3, as DNA: TGTGCCGCGTCTAAAGTTGATGAGCAGTTCTTC.

There are a few counts of this clone. CDR3 DNA sequence: TGTGCCTTTACCCGGCAGATCAATGAGCAGTTCTTC. Amino acids: CAFTRQINEQFF. V is TRBV30 and J is TRBJ2-1, with D unclear. The CDR3 spans 12 residues. Trimming left V 7 bases short and J 6 bases short, with 13 bases between. CDR1 and CDR2 (germline): GTSNPN, SVGIG (reference sequence).

This clone was seen a few times. V is TRBV11-3 and J is TRBJ2-5, with TRBD1 identical over 7 bases. CDR1 and CDR2 from the germline V gene are SGHNT and YENEEA. V shed 5 bases and J 5 bases; nucleotides not matched to a gene: 8. This CDR3 has 14 residues. The CDR3 region is CASSPRTGGETQYF. CDR3 in DNA: TGTGCCAGCAGCCCCAGGACAGGCGGGGAGACCCAGTACTTC. Full variable domain (outside the CDR3, taken from reference TRBV11-3 and TRBJ2-5): EAGVVQSPRYKIIEKKQPVAFWCNPISGHNTLYWYLQNLGQGPELLIRYENEEAVDDSQLPKDRFSAERLKGVDSTLKIQPAELGDSAVYLCASSPRTGGETQYFGPGTRLLVL.

This clone was seen only a few times. This sequence joins TRBV20-1 and TRBJ1-1; D is unresolved. The CDR3 consists of 11 residues. V dropped 6 bases and J dropped 6 bases, with 11 bases sitting between them. Germline values: CDR1 DFQATT, CDR2 SNEGSKA (reference sequence). CDR3 bases: TGCAGTGCAACAAGGACGGCTGAAGCTTTCTTT. Translation gives CSATRTAEAFF.

This clone was detected a few times. The CDR3 DNA reads as TGTGCCTGGAGCTCCTCCCCCGGGACTAGCTCCTACAATGAGCAGTTCTTC. It specifies CAWSSSPGTSSYNEQFF. The gene calls are TRBV30 and TRBJ2-1; TRBD2 agrees at 8 bases. Germline V gene sequence: CDR1 GTSNPN, CDR2 SVGIG (reference sequence). CDR3 length equals 17 residues. Losses at the gene ends were 3 bases for V and 0 bases for J; bases not matched to a gene: 10. The full variable domain, its missing parts supplied by reference TRBV30 and TRBJ2-1, is SQTIHQWPATLVQPVGSPLSLECTVEGTSNPNLYWYRQAAGRGLQLLFYSVGIGQISSEVPQNLSASRPQDRQFILSSKKLLLSDSGFYLCAWSSSPGTSSYNEQFFGPGTRLTVL.

A single count supports this clone. The CDR3 reads CASSLYTWDRFTDTQYF. DNA for the CDR3: TGCGCCAGCAGCTTGTATACTTGGGACAGATTCACAGATACGCAGTATTTT. The V and J genes are TRBV5-1 and TRBJ2-3; 7 bases align to TRBD1. The CDR3 consists of 17 residues. V was pared by 1 base and J by 2 bases, with 10 bases of the junction left unmatched. Germline V lookup: CDR1 SGHRS, CDR2 YFSETQ.

The chain links TRBV11-2 to TRBJ2-7; no firm D call. Per germline, CDR1 SGHAT and CDR2 FQNNGV. This CDR3 has 14 residues. V gave up 0 bases and J gave up 1 base, with 7 bases separating them. CDR3 bases: TGTGCCAGCAGCTTAGATGTATCGTCCTACGAGCAGTACTTC. It is translated as CASSLDVSSYEQYF.

Note on this clone: Given a much more abundant clone one base away, this may be a read error. This sequence joins TRBV30 and TRBJ2-2; D gene unclear. This CDR3 spans 12 amino acids. V dropped 2 bases and J dropped 3 bases, with 4 bases sitting between them. Germline V lookup: CDR1 GTSNPN, CDR2 SVGIG (reference sequence). The CDR3 DNA reads as TGTGCCTGGAGTCAGGACACCGGGGAGCTGTTTTTT. It yields the protein CAWSQDTGELFF.

This clone was detected ten times or more. V and J are TRBV13 and TRBJ2-4; 7 bases map to TRBD2. Looked up from germline, CDR1 is PRHDT and CDR2 is FYEKMQ (reference sequence). The CDR3 sequence is 16 residues long. V was clipped by 8 bases and J by 0 bases; unmatched bases: 10. CDR3 amino acids: CASRPSLAEAKNIQYF. CDR3 DNA sequence: TGTGCCAGCCGACCCTCTCTAGCGGAAGCCAAAAACATTCAGTACTTC.

A few counts support this clone. The chain couples TRBV23-1 to TRBJ1-2, with D unclear. TRBV23-1 is annotated as an ORF whose role is uncertain. This CDR3 has 16 amino acids. V shed 1 base and J shed 8 bases, with 20 bases lying between them. The CDR3, as DNA: TGCGCCAGCAGTCAATTAGATGGGCAGCCCAAAGGAGGCTACACCTTC. It encodes CASSQLDGQPKGGYTF.

This clone has only a few counts. The sample carries other DNA sequences with the same CDR3. This sequence joins TRBV20-1 and TRBJ2-7; 7 nucleotides match TRBD2. The CDR3 contains 11 residues. Trimming removed 7 bases from V and 4 bases from J; junction bases left unmatched: 4. Germline V gene lookup returns CDR1 DFQATT and CDR2 SNEGSKA (reference sequence). This CDR3 reads CSGRRGYEQYF. Here the CDR3 DNA reads TGCAGTGGTCGGCGGGGGTACGAGCAGTACTTC.

This clone was seen more than once but under ten times. The CDR3 sequence: CASSTQGHEQYV. CDR3 coding DNA: TGTGCCAGCAGCACACAGGGACACGAGCAGTACGTC. The chain links TRBV11-3 to TRBJ2-7, with TRBD1 as a possible D gene (6 bases). Trimming removed 5 bases at V and 5 bases at J, with 10 bases between. The germline CDR1 and CDR2 sequences are SGHNT and YENEEA. There are 12 residues in the CDR3.

V is TRBV7-9 and J is TRBJ2-5, with D perhaps TRBD1 or TRBD2 (6 bases each). The CDR3 spans 13 residues. Trimming stripped 5 bases from V and 3 bases from J, with 10 bases between. Germline V gives CDR1 SEHNR, CDR2 FQNEAQ (reference sequence). CDR3 loop: CASSPRDKETQYF. The DNA of the CDR3 is TGTGCCAGCAGCCCGCGGGACAAAGAGACCCAGTACTTC.

This clone was observed a handful of times. The rearrangement links TRBV30 to TRBJ2-1; D unclear. The germline V and J ends were trimmed by 7 bases and 6 bases, with 13 bases remaining between them. Germline CDR1 is GTSNPN and CDR2 is SVGIG (reference sequence). CDR3 length: 12 residues. The CDR3 region is CASQRTSNEQFF. In DNA form, the CDR3 reads TGTGCCTCCCAACGAACCAGCAATGAGCAGTTCTTC.

The rearrangement joins TRBV6-5 to TRBJ2-7; 14 nucleotides line up with TRBD2. This CDR3 has 14 residues. The germline V gene encodes CDR1 MNHEY and CDR2 SVGAGI. With V trimmed by 5 bases and J by 4 bases, 1 base remained unmatched. CDR3 loop: CASSRLAGGYEQYF. The CDR3 bases are TGTGCCAGCAGTCGACTAGCGGGGGGGTACGAGCAGTACTTC.

The chain recombines TRBV30 with TRBJ2-5; D is unclear. V was cut by 2 bases and J by 3 bases, with 10 bases left in between. This CDR3 has 13 amino acids. Germline V CDR1 and CDR2: GTSNPN, SVGIG (reference sequence). The CDR3 protein is CAWSRERKETQYF. CDR3 bases: TGTGCCTGGAGTCGTGAACGGAAAGAGACCCAGTACTTC.